These 7 T cell receptor beta chains were sequenced from one sample in a study of blood T cell repertoires in COVID-19. TCRdb keeps only in-frame clones here, not all; method: immunoSEQ multiplex PCR. Of 150,000 to 200,000 clones listed, around 80% were seen once; the top ten hold 13% to 15%. Source material: peripheral blood. These receptors were obtained from a man under 40 with active or convalescent COVID-19.

The rearrangement uses TRBV30 and TRBJ2-7, with 10 bases that match TRBD2. Trimming removed 1 base from V and 3 bases from J; junction bases left unmatched: 0. The CDR3 runs to 13 residues. The germline V gene encodes CDR1 GTSNPN and CDR2 SVGIG (reference sequence). The CDR3 loop reads CAWSGLAGYEQYF. The CDR3 DNA is TGTGCCTGGAGTGGACTAGCGGGCTACGAGCAGTACTTC.

This sequence joins TRBV5-4 and TRBJ1-2; weak D call: TRBD1 (6 bases). Germline V CDR1 and CDR2: SGHNT, YYREEE (reference sequence). The CDR3 has 15 residues. V was clipped by 4 bases and J by 4 bases, with 17 bases between them. Written as DNA, the CDR3 is TGTGCCAGCAGCCCCGGGACATCCACAACCTATGGCTACACCTTC. Amino acid sequence: CASSPGTSTTYGYTF.

The CDR3 loop is CASRRGNTDTQYF. The CDR3 nucleotides are TGTGCCAGCAGGCGGGGTAACACAGATACGCAGTATTTT. V and J are TRBV27 and TRBJ2-3; TRBD2 might be the D (6 bases). This CDR3 is 13 amino acids long. V was trimmed by 6 bases and J by 2 bases, leaving 9 bases between them. Germline CDR1 and CDR2: MNHEY and SMNVEV (reference sequence).

The CDR3 sequence is CASSEGPGQGYGYTF. DNA of the CDR3: TGTGCCAGCAGTGAAGGCCCCGGGCAGGGGTATGGCTACACCTTC. V is TRBV6-1 and J is TRBJ1-2; D possibly corresponds to TRBD1 (6 bases). Germline V lookup: CDR1 MNHNS, CDR2 SASEGT. The CDR3 contains 15 residues. Trimming stripped 1 base from V and 5 bases from J, with 14 bases between.

The V and J genes are TRBV7-3 and TRBJ1-4; 7 positions match TRBD1. V dropped 2 bases and J dropped 4; count of bases not matched to a gene: 4. Germline loops: CDR1 SGHTA, CDR2 FQGTGA. The CDR3 spans 15 residues. The CDR3 loop is CASSLDRADNEKLFF. The CDR3 nucleotides read TGTGCCAGCAGCTTAGACAGGGCGGATAATGAAAAACTGTTTTTT.

This chain connects TRBV5-6 to TRBJ2-7; 7 nucleotides line up with TRBD1. Germline V gives CDR1 SGHDT, CDR2 YYEEEE. J gave up 3 bases and V 3 bases, and 6 bases lay outside the gene matches. The CDR3 consists of 14 residues. DNA for the CDR3: TGTGCCAGCAGCTCGACAGGGACCCGCTACGAGCAGTACTTC. It yields the protein CASSSTGTRYEQYF.

V usage is TRBV6-1 and J usage is TRBJ1-6; weak D call: TRBD1 (5 bases). The germline V and J ends were trimmed by 1 base and 9 bases, with 7 bases remaining between them. The CDR3 consists of 13 residues. CDR1 is MNHNS and CDR2 is SASEGT in the germline V gene. In DNA, the CDR3 is TGTGCCAGCAGTGAAGTTCAGGGTTCACCCCTCCACTTT. Amino acid sequence: CASSEVQGSPLHF.